Listed here are 8 T cell receptor beta chains from one sample, sequenced in a study of cytomegalovirus exposure and HLA in healthy donors listed by TCRdb under 2017. The library relied on the immunoSEQ multiplex PCR assay. In TCRdb, the immuneACCESS table is reduced to in-frame sequences with V and J assigned. These tables do not hold every clone; where another copy was compared, an unresolved V gene accounts for under half, and the others remain unexplained. This sample is represented by 250,000 or so clones; about 90% of them were singletons. The top ten clones comprise around 12% of the sample. The sequencing input was PBMCs. These receptors were taken from a man aged 18-30 years in good health and CMV-seropositive.

The chain links TRBV29-1 to TRBJ2-7; 11 nucleotides match TRBD2. Germline loops: CDR1 SQVTM, CDR2 ANQGSEA. The J segment lost 4 bases and the V segment lost 3 bases, leaving 2 bases of the junction unmatched. The CDR3 has 13 amino acids. The CDR3 sequence: CSVEVAGGYEQYF. For the CDR3, the DNA is TGCAGCGTTGAGGTAGCGGGAGGGTACGAGCAGTACTTC.

The chain employs TRBV6-1 and TRBJ1-2; D is undetermined. The CDR3 extends over 13 amino acids. Trimming left V 7 bases short and J 7 bases short, with 16 bases between. Germline lookup yields CDR1 MNHNS and CDR2 SASEGT. This chain's CDR3 is CASTEEGWSGYTF. For the CDR3, the DNA is TGTGCCAGCACCGAGGAAGGTTGGTCTGGCTACACCTTC.

The J gene is TRBJ2-7, the V gene TRBV27, with no clear D. The length of the CDR3 is 12 residues. Germline values: CDR1 MNHEY, CDR2 SMNVEV (reference sequence). V was shortened by 6 bases and J by 0 bases, with 6 bases between the two germline ends. This chain's CDR3 is CASRGSSYEQYF. The DNA of the CDR3 is TGTGCCAGCAGAGGCAGCTCCTACGAGCAGTACTTC.

The rearrangement joins TRBV5-1 to TRBJ2-2; no clear D. The CDR3 totals 13 residues. V was pared by 0 bases and J by 6 bases, with 6 bases between. From germline, CDR1 is SGHRS and CDR2 YFSETQ. CDR3 in amino acids: CASSLVPPGELFF. For the CDR3, the DNA is TGCGCCAGCAGCTTGGTACCCCCCGGGGAGCTGTTTTTT.

The chain combines TRBV6-1 with TRBJ2-3, with D unresolved. The CDR3 runs 12 residues. V gave up 5 bases and J gave up 6 bases, with 9 bases separating them. Germline CDR1 MNHNS, CDR2 SASEGT. The CDR3 region has the DNA TGTGCCAGCAGTAACCTGGGGGATACGCAGTATTTT. Its protein is CASSNLGDTQYF.

This clone was observed a few times. This chain links TRBV25-1 with TRBJ1-2; the D gene is possibly TRBD1 (5 bases). The CDR3 loop spans 16 amino acids. Per the germline V gene, CDR1 is MGHDK and CDR2 is SYGVNS. Trimming took 1 base from V and 0 from J, leaving 12 bases between them. CDR3 coding DNA: TGTGCCAGCAGTGAATCCGGACAAGGAGCTAACTATGGCTACACCTTC. This gives the protein CASSESGQGANYGYTF.

Only a few counts were recorded for this clone. The V gene is TRBV5-1, the J gene TRBJ1-3; D unresolved. There are 15 residues in the CDR3. The germline V gene has CDR1 SGHRS and CDR2 YFSETQ. The V and J ends lost 0 bases and 2 bases respectively, with 9 bases between them. DNA of the CDR3: TGCGCCAGCAGCTTGGTTGGAGGGACTGGAAACACCATATATTTT. Translated: CASSLVGGTGNTIYF.

The chain is built from TRBV29-1 and TRBJ1-1, with D hard to call. V dropped 5 bases and J dropped 0 bases, with 16 bases sitting between them. CDR1 and CDR2 from the germline V gene are SQVTM and ANQGSEA. The CDR3 sequence is 15 residues long. The CDR3 is CSVIVVQSVNTEAFF. CDR3 bases: TGCAGCGTTATAGTAGTACAGTCTGTGAACACTGAAGCTTTCTTT.